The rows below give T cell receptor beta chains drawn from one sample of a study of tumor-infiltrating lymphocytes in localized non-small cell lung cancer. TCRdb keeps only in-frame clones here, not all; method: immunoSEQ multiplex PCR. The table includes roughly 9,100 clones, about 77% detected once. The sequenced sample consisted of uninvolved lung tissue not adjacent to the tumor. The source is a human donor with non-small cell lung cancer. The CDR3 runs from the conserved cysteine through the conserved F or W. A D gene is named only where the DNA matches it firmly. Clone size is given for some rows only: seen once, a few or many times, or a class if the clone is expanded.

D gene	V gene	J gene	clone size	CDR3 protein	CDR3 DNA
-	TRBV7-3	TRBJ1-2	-	CASSLRDGDGYTF	TGTGCCAGCAGCCTAAGGGACGGCGATGGCTACACCTTC
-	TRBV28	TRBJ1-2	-	CASSPGTRTVSYTF	TGTGCCAGCAGTCCGGGAACTAGGACTGTGAGCTACACCTTC
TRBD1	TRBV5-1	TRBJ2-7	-	CASSLGGTGSYEQYF	TGCGCCAGCAGCTTGGGCGGGACAGGGTCCTACGAGCAGTACTTC
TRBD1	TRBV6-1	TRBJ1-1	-	CASSENRDSEAFF	TGTGCCAGCAGTGAAAACCGGGACAGTGAAGCTTTCTTT
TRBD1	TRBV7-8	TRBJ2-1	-	CASSLGTGMPYNEQFF	TGTGCCAGCAGCTTAGGGACAGGGATGCCCTACAATGAGCAGTTCTTC
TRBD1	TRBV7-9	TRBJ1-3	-	CASSLQGAPGNTIYF	TGTGCCAGCAGCCTACAGGGGGCCCCTGGAAACACCATATATTTT
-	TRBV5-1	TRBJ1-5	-	CASSLRWDSNQPQHF	TGCGCCAGCAGCTTGCGGTGGGATAGCAATCAGCCCCAGCATTTT
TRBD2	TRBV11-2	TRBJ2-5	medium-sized	CASSLRQRGGLETQYF	TGTGCCAGCAGCTTAAGGCAGCGGGGGGGCTTAGAGACCCAGTACTTC
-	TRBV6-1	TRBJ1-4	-	CASTKGQAFDEKLFF	TGTGCCAGCACGAAGGGTCAGGCCTTTGATGAAAAACTGTTTTTT
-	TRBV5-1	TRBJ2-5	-	CASSSASGGGETQYF	TGCGCCAGCAGCTCGGCTAGCGGAGGGGGAGAGACCCAGTACTTC
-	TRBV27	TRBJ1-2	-	CASSQFTGTYGYTF	TGTGCCAGCAGCCAGTTCACAGGGACCTATGGCTACACCTTC
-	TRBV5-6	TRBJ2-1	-	CASSFTGGPYNEQFF	TGTGCCAGCAGTTTTACTGGGGGGCCTTACAATGAGCAGTTCTTC
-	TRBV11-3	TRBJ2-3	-	CASSLGVSTDTQYF	TGTGCCAGCAGCTTAGGGGTCAGCACAGATACGCAGTATTTT
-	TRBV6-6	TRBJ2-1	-	CASRHRDRNNEQFF	TGTGCCAGCAGACACCGGGACCGTAACAATGAGCAGTTCTTC
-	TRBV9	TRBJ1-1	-	CASSVRPGAGTEAFF	TGTGCCAGCAGCGTACGGCCAGGGGCTGGGACTGAAGCTTTCTTT
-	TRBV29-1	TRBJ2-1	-	CSVATPRHYNEQFF	TGCAGCGTAGCGACACCGAGACACTACAATGAGCAGTTCTTC
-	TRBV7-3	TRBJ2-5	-	CASSLGLGQETQYF	TGTGCCAGCAGCTTGGGACTGGGCCAAGAGACCCAGTACTTC
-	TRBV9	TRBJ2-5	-	CASSVGLEAPGGTQYF	TGTGCCAGCAGCGTGGGCCTCGAGGCACCCGGCGGGACCCAGTACTTC
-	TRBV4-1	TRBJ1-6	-	CASSQAGDAWSPLHF	TGCGCCAGCAGCCAAGCCGGGGATGCGTGGTCACCCCTCCACTTT
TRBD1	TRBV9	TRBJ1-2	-	CASSIAGTEANYGYTF	TGTGCCAGCAGTATCGCCGGGACAGAGGCTAACTATGGCTACACCTTC
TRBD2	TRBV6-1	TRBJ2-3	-	CASSPPGGLDTQYF	TGTGCCAGCAGCCCCCCGGGGGGTCTAGATACGCAGTATTTT
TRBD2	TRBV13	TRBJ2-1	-	CASSPPSGGYNEQFF	TGTGCCAGCAGCCCCCCTAGCGGGGGCTACAATGAGCAGTTCTTC
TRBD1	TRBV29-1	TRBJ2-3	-	CSAVLTPGTGYTDTQYF	TGCAGCGCCGTCTTAACGCCCGGGACAGGGTACACAGATACGCAGTATTTT
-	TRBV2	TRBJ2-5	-	CASSVQGTQYF	TGTGCCAGCAGTGTTCAGGGGACCCAGTACTTC
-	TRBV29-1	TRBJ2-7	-	CSVWDFQQGYEQYF	TGCAGCGTTTGGGACTTTCAACAGGGTTACGAGCAGTACTTC
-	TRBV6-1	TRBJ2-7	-	CASSENREPYEQYF	TGTGCCAGCAGTGAAAATCGGGAACCTTACGAGCAGTACTTC
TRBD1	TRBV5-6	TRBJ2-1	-	CASSIDRVNNEQFF	TGTGCCAGCAGCATAGACAGGGTGAACAATGAGCAGTTCTTC
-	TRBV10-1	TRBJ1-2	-	CASSDWGAARNYGYTF	TGCGCCAGCAGTGATTGGGGGGCCGCCCGTAACTATGGCTACACCTTC
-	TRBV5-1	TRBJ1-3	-	CASSPHPGLSSGNTIYF	TGCGCCAGCAGCCCCCACCCGGGGCTCTCCTCTGGAAACACCATATATTTT
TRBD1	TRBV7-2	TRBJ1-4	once	CASSLGGQGAREKLFF	TGTGCCAGCAGCTTGGGTGGACAGGGGGCGCGAGAAAAACTGTTTTTT
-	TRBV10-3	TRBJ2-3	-	CATSTVADTQYF	TGTGCCACCTCCACCGTGGCAGATACGCAGTATTTT
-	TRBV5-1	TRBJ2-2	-	CASRLRGNGELFF	TGCGCCAGCAGGTTGAGGGGGAACGGGGAGCTGTTTTTT